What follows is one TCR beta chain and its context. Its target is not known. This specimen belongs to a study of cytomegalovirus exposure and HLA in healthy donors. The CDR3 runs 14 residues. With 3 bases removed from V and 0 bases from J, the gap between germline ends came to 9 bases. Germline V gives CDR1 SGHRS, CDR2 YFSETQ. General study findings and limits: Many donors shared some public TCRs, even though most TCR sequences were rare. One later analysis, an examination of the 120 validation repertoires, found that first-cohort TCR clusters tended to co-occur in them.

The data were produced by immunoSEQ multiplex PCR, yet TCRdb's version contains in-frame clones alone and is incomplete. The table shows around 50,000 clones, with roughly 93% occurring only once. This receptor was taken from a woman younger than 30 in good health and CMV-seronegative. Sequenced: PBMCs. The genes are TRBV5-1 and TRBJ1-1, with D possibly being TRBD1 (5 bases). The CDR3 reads CASSSTVLNTEAFF. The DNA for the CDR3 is TGCGCCAGCAGCTCGACAGTTCTGAACACTGAAGCTTTCTTT.